The sequence of this TCR beta chain was determined in a study of blood T cells in healthy people across ages. In this sample, this clonotype turned up a few times. What it recognizes is unknown. Then a second PCR, running about 6 to 12 cycles, was carried out with a sample-barcoded 5' primer and a J-beta primer mix. There were at least 3 million CDR3-containing paired-end reads obtained from each sample. TCRdb itself ran the 5' RACE reads through MiXCR, one entry per CDR3 protein. The sample lists more than 1 million distinct CDR3 sequences, 35% to 55% occurring once. Looked up from germline, CDR1 is LGHDT and CDR2 is YNNKEL (reference sequence). Trimming stripped 0 bases from V and 8 bases from J, with 8 bases between. The CDR3 runs 12 residues. Findings and caveats of the study: One million T cells yielded diversity estimates that were considered underestimates. Older age went with lower TCR beta diversity per million T cells, in a roughly linear way.

Donation came from healthy Caucasian individuals in Russia who were aged about 6 to 90. The rearrangement joins TRBV3-1 to TRBJ2-7, with D tentatively TRBD2 (6 bases). Sequencing was done on a sample of blood. The receptor was isolated from an older woman in good health. The CDR3 bases are TGTGCCAGCAGCCAAGAAGGGACTCAGCAGTACTTC. Amino acids: CASSQEGTQQYF.